This T cell receptor beta chain is drawn from a study of T cell responses to AZD1222 COVID-19 vaccine. TCRdb keeps only in-frame clones here, not all; method: immunoSEQ multiplex PCR. Of approximately 100,000 clones listed, around 84% are singletons. In germline, CDR1 is LGHDT, CDR2 YNNKEL (reference sequence). The CDR3 runs 15 residues. The ends were cut back, 4 bases at V and 1 base at J, with 8 bases in the middle. Turning to this clone: Its target is unknown.

Broader study findings: CD4 TCRs linked to vaccination spanned spike, dominating at 160-218 and 743-854. Just a handful of people given AZD1222 tested seropositive at baseline. Repertoire samples came only from after the peak T cell response. Among the donors, most were white British and more were female, and clonal diversity was possibly underestimated.

The sequence derives from an adult in good health. J is TRBJ2-6 and V is TRBV3-1 (or the pseudogene TRBV3-2), with D unclear. The sequenced sample was peripheral blood, obtained on day 0 of AZD1222 vaccination. CDR3 amino acids: CASSPVKSGANVLTF. Written as DNA, the CDR3 is TGTGCCAGCAGCCCCGTCAAGTCTGGGGCCAACGTCCTGACTTTC.